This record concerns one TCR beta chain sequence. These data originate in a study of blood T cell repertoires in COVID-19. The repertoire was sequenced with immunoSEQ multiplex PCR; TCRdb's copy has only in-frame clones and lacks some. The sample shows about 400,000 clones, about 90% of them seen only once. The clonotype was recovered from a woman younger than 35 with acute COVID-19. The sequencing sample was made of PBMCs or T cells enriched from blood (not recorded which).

The chain's CDR3 is CASSRGFSSYNEQFF. In DNA, the CDR3 is TGTGCCAGCAGCCGGGGGTTCAGCTCCTACAATGAGCAGTTCTTC. The V and J genes are TRBV5-6 and TRBJ2-1; the D gene is possibly TRBD2 (6 bases). The CDR3 is 15 amino acids. Trimming left V 4 bases short and J 0 bases short, with 11 bases between. Germline assignment: CDR1 SGHDT and CDR2 YYEEEE.